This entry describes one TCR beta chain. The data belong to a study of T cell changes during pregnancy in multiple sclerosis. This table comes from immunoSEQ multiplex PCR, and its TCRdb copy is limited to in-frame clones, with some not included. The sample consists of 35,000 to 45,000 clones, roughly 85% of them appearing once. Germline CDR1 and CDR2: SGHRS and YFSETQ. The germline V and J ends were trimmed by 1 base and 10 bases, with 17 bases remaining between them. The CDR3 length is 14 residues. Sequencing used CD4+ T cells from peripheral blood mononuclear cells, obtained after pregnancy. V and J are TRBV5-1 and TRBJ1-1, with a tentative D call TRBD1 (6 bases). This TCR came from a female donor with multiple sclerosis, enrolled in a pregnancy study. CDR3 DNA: TGCGCCAGCAGCTTGAGTGGGGGCTATCAGGTAGCTTTCTTT. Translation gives CASSLSGGYQVAFF.